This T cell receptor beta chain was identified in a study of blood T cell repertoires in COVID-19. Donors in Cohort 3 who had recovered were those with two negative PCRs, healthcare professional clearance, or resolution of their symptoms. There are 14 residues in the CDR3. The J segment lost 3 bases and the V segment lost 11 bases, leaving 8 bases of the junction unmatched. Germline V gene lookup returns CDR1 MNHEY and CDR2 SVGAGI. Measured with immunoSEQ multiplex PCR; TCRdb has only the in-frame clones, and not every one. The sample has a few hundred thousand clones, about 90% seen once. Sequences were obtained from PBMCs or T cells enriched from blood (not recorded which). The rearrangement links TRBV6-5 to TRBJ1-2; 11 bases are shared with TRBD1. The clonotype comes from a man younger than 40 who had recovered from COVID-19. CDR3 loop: CALGQGAGYYGYTF. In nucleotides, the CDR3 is TGTGCCCTTGGACAGGGGGCAGGCTACTATGGCTACACCTTC.